This T cell receptor beta chain derives from a study of cytomegalovirus exposure and HLA in healthy donors. The germline gives CDR1 SGHRS, CDR2 YFSETQ. V lost 4 bases and J lost 3; bases outside the gene matches: 3. The CDR3 extends over 15 amino acids. Vbeta (60) and Jbeta (13) primers were used in the PCR. In the original analysis: Later, an analysis found approximately 80 million unique TCR beta chains, and 10 million to 11 million of these were shared. Here immunoSEQ multiplex PCR was the method, and the copy in TCRdb shows in-frame clones only, minus some. D and trimming come from the DNA, and the V and J calls and clone size come from that table. Of 85,000 to 95,000 clones in the sample, roughly two thirds were seen once.

This TCR came from a woman aged 25-40 years in good health and CMV-seronegative. Sequences were obtained from PBMCs. The V gene is TRBV5-1, the J gene TRBJ2-1; 11 bases are shared with TRBD2. This CDR3 is CASSGGLAVYNEQFF. The DNA of the CDR3 is TGCGCCAGCAGCGGGGGACTAGCGGTCTACAATGAGCAGTTCTTC. The variable domain in full, completed from reference TRBV5-1 and TRBJ2-1, reads KAGVTQTPRYLIKTRGQQVTLSCSPISGHRSVSWYQQTPGQGLQFLFEYFSETQRNKGNFPGRFSGRQFSNSRSEMNVSTLELGDSALYLCASSGGLAVYNEQFFGPGTRLTVL.